One T cell receptor (beta chain) is described in this entry. The target antigen is unknown. Produced via immunoSEQ multiplex PCR; TCRdb's table is partial and in-frame only. The table shows fewer than 400,000 clones, with 67% occurring only once. The CDR3 is 11 residues long. Trimming pared 7 bases from V and 4 bases from J, leaving 11 bases between. Germline V gene data show CDR1 as DFQATT and CDR2 as SNEGSKA (reference sequence). The data belong to a study of cytotoxic CD8 clonotypes in ibrutinib-treated CLL. General study points: Measured clonality at baseline was greater than in age-matched healthy donors and tracked with circulating CD8+ T-cell counts.

Specimen: PBMCs, collected after 36 months of ibrutinib treatment. This chain connects TRBV20-1 to TRBJ2-7, with unresolved D. The TCR comes from a human donor with chronic lymphocytic leukemia. CDR3 amino acids: CSGADEYEQYF. The CDR3 DNA follows: TGCAGTGGGGCGGACGAGTACGAGCAGTACTTC.